The 15 T cell receptor beta chains reported below all come from one sample, sequenced in a study of CD8+ T cells in alopecia areata (dated by TCRdb to the late 2010s). Library preparation employed the immunoSEQ multiplex PCR assay. RNA was extracted from all samples and reverse transcribed into cDNA as template for TCR sequencing. As stored in TCRdb, this immuneACCESS dataset retains in-frame rearrangements with V and J assigned. A fraction of the clones does not appear; measured against another copy, unresolved V genes explain less than half of the discrepancy, and the remainder lacks a known reason. This sample holds about 180,000 clones; approximately 50% were observed only once. The biggest ten clones account for 10% of the sample. Sample treatment or condition, as interpreted from the label and publication: oral pan-JAK inhibitor, 5-10 mg twice daily. The sample was CD8+ T cells sorted from blood, taken at approximately week 52, from a patient treated with tofacitinib. The receptors originated from a human donor with alopecia areata.

This chain's CDR3 is CASSLGRVSSYNSPLHF. CDR3 DNA sequence: TGTGCCAGCAGCCTCGGACGGGTTAGCTCCTATAATTCACCCCTCCACTTT. The rearrangement links TRBV5-6 to TRBJ1-6, with no clear D. Germline V gene sequence: CDR1 SGHDT, CDR2 YYEEEE. CDR3 size: 17 residues. V lost 4 bases and J lost 0, with 14 bases in between. Combining the CDR3 with reference TRBV5-6 and TRBJ1-6 gives the whole variable domain DAGVTQSPTHLIKTRGQQVTLRCSPKSGHDTVSWYQQALGQGPQFIFQYYEEEERQRGNFPDRFSGHQFPNYSSELNVNALLLGDSALYLCASSLGRVSSYNSPLHFGNGTRLTVT.

This chain connects TRBV6-1 to TRBJ1-1, with D unclear. Germline V CDR1 and CDR2: MNHNS, SASEGT. V was pared by 3 bases and J by 3 bases, with 11 bases between. The CDR3 is made up of 14 amino acids. The CDR3 DNA follows: TGTGCCAGCAGTGACCACATAAGAGACACTGAAGCTTTCTTT. It codes for CASSDHIRDTEAFF.

J is TRBJ1-2 and V is TRBV6-5; D is unclear. V lost 2 bases and J 4 bases, leaving 11 bases between the germline ends. CDR1 MNHEY and CDR2 SVGAGI come from the germline V gene. The CDR3 runs to 14 residues. The CDR3, as DNA: TGTGCCAGCAGTTACGATCAGGCAGGCTATGGCTACACCTTC. Translation gives CASSYDQAGYGYTF.

This clone was counted a few times. This rearrangement joins TRBV7-8 to TRBJ1-1; D is unclear. With 4 bases removed from V and 2 bases from J, the gap between germline ends came to 11 bases. Germline CDR1 reads SGHVS; CDR2 reads FQNEAQ. The CDR3 contains 14 residues. CDR3 residues: CASSSGRRNTEAFF. The CDR3 bases are TGTGCCAGCAGCTCCGGACGCCGTAACACTGAAGCTTTCTTT. The entire variable domain, with the rest obtained from reference TRBV7-8 and TRBJ1-1, is as follows: GAGVSQSPRYKVAKRGQDVALRCDPISGHVSLFWYQQALGQGPEFLTYFQNEAQLDKSGLPSDRFFAERPEGSVSTLKIQRTQQEDSAVYLCASSSGRRNTEAFFGQGTRLTVV.

This clone was seen a handful of times. V is TRBV7-8 and J is TRBJ2-4, with D hard to call. Germline-derived CDR1 and CDR2 are SGHVS and FQNEAQ. V lost 0 bases, J lost 7 bases, and 7 bases lay in between. This CDR3 is built from 13 residues. CDR3 DNA: TGTGCCAGCAGCTTAGCCCTTAAGAACATTCAGTACTTC. Its translation is CASSLALKNIQYF.

This clone turned up a few times. The genes are TRBV15 and TRBJ2-2; D is unclear. The length of the CDR3 is 14 residues. V dropped 1 base and J dropped 1 base, with 4 bases sitting between them. From germline, CDR1 is LNHNV and CDR2 YYDKDF (reference sequence). CDR3 loop: CATSRGGNTGELFF. For the CDR3, the DNA is TGTGCCACCAGCAGAGGAGGGAACACCGGGGAGCTGTTTTTT.

The chain has TRBV9 and TRBJ1-5; D unresolved. The germline gives CDR1 SGDLS, CDR2 YYNGEE. Trimming removed 0 bases from V and 4 bases from J, with 8 bases in between. This CDR3 has 14 amino acids. The CDR3: CASSVGNGNQPQHF. DNA of the CDR3: TGTGCCAGCAGCGTAGGGAATGGAAATCAGCCCCAGCATTTT.

This clone was observed at least ten times. Other DNA sequences of this sample code for an identical CDR3. This chain uses TRBV7-9 with TRBJ2-2, with 12 positions matching TRBD2. Losses at the gene ends were 0 bases for V and 4 bases for J; bases not matched to a gene: 3. There are 17 residues in the CDR3. CDR1 is SEHNR and CDR2 is FQNEAQ in the germline V gene (reference sequence). The CDR3 bases are TGTGCCAGCAGCTTAGCCTCGGGACTAGCGGGCACCGGGGAGCTGTTTTTT. This codes for CASSLASGLAGTGELFF.

In its sample, this clone was seen a few times. The chain is built from TRBV27 and TRBJ1-4, with D unclear. The germline V gene has CDR1 MNHEY and CDR2 SMNVEV (reference sequence). The CDR3 is 14 residues long. Trimming stripped 5 bases from V and 7 bases from J, with 14 bases between. The CDR3 bases are TGTGCCAGCAGTCTTGACCTAAGTAGTGAAAAACTGTTTTTT. Translating it yields CASSLDLSSEKLFF.

The V call is TRBV7-8, the J call TRBJ2-2; 8 positions match TRBD2. Germline CDR1 reads SGHVS; CDR2 reads FQNEAQ. The CDR3 length is 12 residues. The V and J ends lost 7 bases and 6 bases, in that order; junction bases with no gene match: 1. CDR3 region: CASTGGAGELFF. The CDR3 nucleotides are TGTGCCAGCACCGGGGGGGCCGGGGAGCTGTTTTTT. The variable domain in full, completed from reference TRBV7-8 and TRBJ2-2, reads GAGVSQSPRYKVAKRGQDVALRCDPISGHVSLFWYQQALGQGPEFLTYFQNEAQLDKSGLPSDRFFAERPEGSVSTLKIQRTQQEDSAVYLCASTGGAGELFFGEGSRLTVL.

V and J are TRBV5-6 and TRBJ1-2; D not resolved. V was trimmed by 6 bases and J by 5 bases, leaving 11 bases between them. The germline V gene has CDR1 SGHDT and CDR2 YYEEEE. The CDR3 sequence is 12 residues long. The CDR3 sequence is CASIKLGYGYTF. CDR3 coding DNA: TGTGCCAGCATCAAACTTGGTTATGGCTACACCTTC.

This chain joins TRBV5-4 and TRBJ2-7; D uncertain. The CDR3 contains 13 residues. The germline V gene has CDR1 SGHNT and CDR2 YYREEE (reference sequence). The V gene lost 4 bases and the J gene lost 2 bases, with 10 bases spanning the gap. The CDR3 region is CASSQDVTYEQYF. The CDR3 DNA reads TGTGCCAGCAGCCAGGACGTAACCTACGAGCAGTACTTC.

The chain is built from TRBV7-9 and TRBJ1-4; D gene uncertain. V lost 2 bases, J lost 5 bases, and 6 bases lay in between. Germline assignment: CDR1 SEHNR and CDR2 FQNEAQ (reference sequence). The CDR3 length is 13 residues. CDR3 DNA sequence: TGTGCCAGCAGCTTACAGCGGAATGAAAAACTGTTTTTT. This encodes CASSLQRNEKLFF.

The chain has TRBV6-5 and TRBJ1-2; D is perhaps TRBD1 (6 bases). Germline CDR1 reads MNHEY; CDR2 reads SVGAGI. V was trimmed by 2 bases and J by 4 bases, leaving 11 bases between them. This CDR3 is 14 amino acids long. The CDR3 DNA reads as TGTGCCAGCAGTTACGGGACAAGTTCCTATGGCTACACCTTC. It specifies CASSYGTSSYGYTF.

The chain recombines TRBV6-5 with TRBJ2-5; TRBD2 matches 7 bases. V was clipped by 8 bases and J by 5 bases; unmatched bases: 14. The V gene's germline CDR1 is MNHEY and CDR2 SVGAGI. The CDR3 runs 15 residues. CDR3 in amino acids: CASAAGGGMGETQYF. The DNA for the CDR3 is TGTGCCAGCGCAGCTGGGGGAGGGATGGGGGAGACCCAGTACTTC.